This record concerns one T cell receptor beta chain sequence. It lacks a known antigen. No base quality values were provided; no much bigger clone lies one nucleotide off. CDR1 and CDR2 are read off the germline V gene as MNHEY and SVGEGT. Reading from cysteine to phenylalanine, the CDR3 counts 15 amino acids. Only the CDR3 DNA stays, 45 bases, in frame from base 1. The V end loses 5 bases and the J end loses 2 bases, and a stretch of 13 bases separates them. According to the study, the label for this sample's time point signals: newly diagnosed GD, antithyroid drugs for less than 3 months. RNA was extracted from PBMCs in TRIzol for both TCR sequencing and RNA sequencing. The diagnosis of Graves' disease was made according to American Thyroid Association guidelines. Patients for the study were recruited at an endocrinology department in Xi'an, China. Each patient gave approximately 10 milliliters of peripheral blood, collected in an EDTA anticoagulant tube. Ficoll Paque Plus density gradient separation was used to isolate PBMCs, and no additional T cell sorting was done. An Agilent 2100 Bioanalyzer and agarose gel were used to check RNA quality, and a NanoDrop 2000 was used to measure RNA concentration.

The library was prepared using multiplex PCR. Sequenced on an Illumina HiSeq 4000. To build TCR beta libraries, CDR3 regions were amplified by Arm-PCR using iRepertoire HTBI primers. PCR products were gel purified before sequencing. Per the authors' processing: A total of 62 TRBV and approximately 15 TRBJ segments were identified across samples and were used for gene usage analysis of CDR3 amino acid clonotypes. COPE and FqMerger were used to merge filtered high-quality paired reads into contigs. BLAST was used to align contigs to the IMGT TRBV, TRBD and TRBJ reference genes, and CDR3 was defined following IMGT. Any clonotype with a frequency above 0.1% was counted as a highly expanded clone. Shannon entropy served as the measure of repertoire diversity, while the Gini coefficient captured V-J evenness. A clonotype found in more than one individual was treated as public. In-frame beta chains were kept once TCRdb had trimmed the public reads at Q25 with fastp and called clones with MiXCR. Every distinct CDR3 protein forms one entry, paired with its most common genes and DNA. The V and J calls here are based on TCRdb, not the publication. The sample table records around 250,000 distinct CDR3 sequences; about 18% of these occur just once. The ten largest make up about 15% of the sample.

This entry is derived from a study of regulatory T cells in long-lasting Graves disease (dated by TCRdb to 2020 to 2022). Looking at the study overall: Patients with newly diagnosed Graves' disease had been on antithyroid drugs for under 3 months. Persistent Graves' disease patients were compared with newly diagnosed Graves' disease patients by peripheral blood TCR sequencing and RNA sequencing. The study took place in China and was registered as a clinical trial. A total of roughly 33 samples underwent TCR sequencing: roughly 13 from persistent and about 20 from newly diagnosed Graves' disease patients. Broad study findings and their caveats: TRBV28, TRBJ1-2 and TRBJ2-5 were preferentially used in persistent disease, while TRBV20-1 and TRBJ2-1 were favored in newly diagnosed disease. A larger number of public clonotypes was shared among persistent patients (approximately 2,600) than among newly diagnosed patients (around 880). Sequencing and analysis were limited to the TCR beta chain. Compared with newly diagnosed patients, patients with persistent Graves' disease had lower TCR Shannon entropy and fewer highly expanded clones, which suggests clonal expansion. Because the primary lesion, thyroid tissue, could not be accessed, the study looked at peripheral blood alone. The authors noted that the small sample size was a limitation that may lower accuracy.

The data were also submitted as part of a second study, on T cells in Graves' hyperthyroidism and ophthalmopathy. From that second study: A patient counted as having stable Graves' hyperthyroidism if no progression to ophthalmopathy occurred over 18 months of follow-up. Hyperthyroidism patients were newly diagnosed, with disease duration under 2 months, and aged 18 to 65 years. Exclusion was applied to patients with uncontrolled infections, other autoimmune diseases, pregnancy or lactation. Diagnoses relied on clinical symptoms, serum thyroxine and TRAb, thyroid ultrasound and orbital computed tomography. The first round of RT-PCR for the TCR CDR3 was performed with the HTBI primer set and the Qiagen OneStep RT-PCR kit. Most expanded thyroid clonotypes (frequency above 0.001) were also detected in blood, suggesting blood repertoires may reflect thyroid immune responses. A 13 V-J signature model separated ophthalmopathy from stable hyperthyroidism, with approximately 87% sensitivity and approximately 81% specificity in cross-validation and 80%/75% in testing. In validation, the model predicted progression to ophthalmopathy with roughly 66% sensitivity and less than 75% specificity, a median of 6.5 months before onset. To identify distinguishing TCR V-J signatures, a discovery cohort of 90 to 100 patients was used, comprising some 45 with Graves' ophthalmopathy and 57 with stable Graves' hyperthyroidism. Whether ophthalmopathy could be predicted prospectively was tested in an independent validation cohort made up of some 20 hyperthyroidism patients plus 17 patients who later progressed to ophthalmopathy. For training and testing, the 80 to 100 patients in the discovery cohort were randomly divided in a 7:3 ratio. In addition, the study compared T-cell repertoires in thyroid tissue and in blood from six Graves' hyperthyroidism patients. Once sampling was done, hyperthyroidism patients were given methimazole at a starting dose of 30 mg daily, whereas ophthalmopathy patients were given high-dose intravenous methylprednisolone. Libraries were constructed in a second round of multiplex PCR, after which size selection and purification were carried out. Sequencing of the libraries was done on an Illumina HiSeq2000 using paired-end 100 bp reads. SOAPnuke was used to process the raw data, throwing out any read that contained adapters or uncalled bases, had a mean Phred below 15, or lacked an exact constant-primer or identifier match. High-quality paired reads were merged with COPE v1.2.5, and unique nucleotide sequences were defined as clonotypes. MiTCR v1.1 was used to align clonotypes to the IMGT TRBV, TRBD and TRBJ reference segments. The analysis was restricted to V-J combinations with a frequency above 0.0001, which together covered roughly 99% of the repertoires. The TCS score was defined as F50 (clonal expansion) divided by E x V (chaos), with BLOSUM62-based TCRdist calculated between CDR3 peptides within each V-J. Welch's t-statistics and random forest reduced 500 to 550 V-J features to 13, which were used in a naive Bayes classifier (R e1071). No statistical method was used to fix the sample size in advance, and group allocation was not hidden from the investigators. TCR Vbeta CDR3 sequencing of fewer than 150 peripheral blood samples (approximately 44 ophthalmopathy, about 74 hyperthyroidism and some 17 progressor patients) is reported in the paper.

The sample here was peripheral blood mononuclear cells (PBMCs), taken at new diagnosis, from a patient treated with antithyroid drugs. The chain links TRBV6-2 or TRBV6-3 with TRBJ1-3; the D gene is not confidently resolved. This clonotype was obtained from a woman younger than 45 with Graves disease. Donor details come from another sample of the same person, matched by shared clones. The CDR3 in this case is CASSADRGAGNTIYF. The nucleotides are TGTGCCAGCAGTGCTGACCGGGGAGCTGGAAACACCATATATTTT.